This passage covers 5 T cell receptor beta chains from one sample sequenced in a study of blood T cell repertoires in COVID-19. Generated by immunoSEQ multiplex PCR, the TCRdb table keeps only in-frame clones and is missing some. The table includes roughly 100,000 clones, around 84% detected once. Sequencing used peripheral blood. The source is a man aged 70 or older with active or convalescent COVID-19.

The CDR3: CASSIWSGSANTGELFF. The CDR3 nucleotides read TGTGCCAGTAGTATTTGGTCAGGGTCCGCGAACACCGGGGAGCTGTTTTTT. This rearrangement joins TRBV19 to TRBJ2-2; D possibly corresponds to TRBD1 (5 bases). The germline V gene has CDR1 LNHDA and CDR2 SQIVND (reference sequence). The CDR3 is 17 residues long. The V and J ends lost 3 bases and 0 bases respectively, with 14 bases between them.

The CDR3 DNA sequence: TGTGCCAGCAGTGAACAGGGGGCCGTCTATGGCTACACCTTC. Protein: CASSEQGAVYGYTF. The chain recombines TRBV25-1 with TRBJ1-2, with 8 bases that match TRBD1. The CDR3 has 14 residues. The germline V gene has CDR1 MGHDK and CDR2 SYGVNS. V gave up 2 bases and J gave up 4 bases; unmatched junction bases: 3.

The V call is TRBV6-2 or TRBV6-3, the J call TRBJ2-3, with D possibly being TRBD1 (6 bases). Trimming shortened V by 6 bases and J by 0 bases, and 10 bases separated the two germline ends. Germline assignment: CDR1 MNHEY and CDR2 SVGEGT. This CDR3 region has 14 residues. As DNA, the CDR3 is TGTGCCAGCAGCCCCGGACAGAGCACAGATACGCAGTATTTT. This gives the protein CASSPGQSTDTQYF.

The chain couples TRBV28 to TRBJ2-7; D is perhaps TRBD2 (7 bases). The length of the CDR3 is 14 residues. V was trimmed by 5 bases and J by 4 bases, leaving 15 bases between them. Germline V gene data show CDR1 as MDHEN and CDR2 as SYDVKM. The CDR3 here is CASSLPGGPYEQYF. For the CDR3, the DNA is TGTGCCAGCAGTCTCCCCGGGGGGCCTTACGAGCAGTACTTC.

This clone was counted once. The chain is built from TRBV27 and TRBJ1-6; the D is unclear. In germline, CDR1 is MNHEY, CDR2 SMNVEV (reference sequence). The CDR3 spans 15 residues. The V end was cut by 6 bases, the J end by 7 bases, with 16 bases between. DNA of the CDR3: TGTGCCAGCAGCAAACTCGACTTCTTGAATTCACCCCTCCACTTT. Encoded protein: CASSKLDFLNSPLHF.